The 8 T cell receptor beta chains listed next were all sequenced from one sample in a study of early T cells in non-severe SARS-CoV-2 infection. TCRdb independently ran MiXCR on the 5' RACE reads; one entry per CDR3 protein. Of tens of thousands of distinct CDR3 sequences in the sample, 13% were seen once. The source material was whole blood. Every receptor here comes from an adult who was a healthcare worker with PCR-confirmed SARS-CoV-2 infection or an uninfected control (not recorded which).

The chain combines TRBV3-1 with TRBJ1-5, with 8 bases aligning to TRBD1. Unmatched junction bases numbered 8, after V lost 3 bases and J lost 7 bases. CDR3 length: 15 residues. Germline V gene data show CDR1 as LGHDT and CDR2 as YNNKEL (reference sequence). CDR3 nucleotides: TGTGCCAGCAGCCAGGGGACAGGCGAGGGGCAGCCCCAGCATTTT. Protein product: CASSQGTGEGQPQHF.

This clonotype has ten or more counts. The rearrangement uses TRBV29-1 and TRBJ2-1, with D unresolved. Trimming removed 8 bases from V and 10 bases from J, with 9 bases in between. Germline CDR1 reads SQVTM; CDR2 reads ANQGSEA. The CDR3 length is 9 residues. CDR3 sequence (DNA): TGCAGCATCGCCCAGGAGCAGTTCTTC. Amino acids: CSIAQEQFF.

The gene calls are TRBV6-6 and TRBJ2-1, with 14 bases aligning to TRBD2. The CDR3 covers 19 residues. Unmatched junction bases numbered 19, after V lost 6 bases and J lost 9 bases. Germline values: CDR1 MNHNY, CDR2 SVGAGI (reference sequence). CDR3: CASRGGTSGRKDHWGEQFF. DNA of the CDR3: TGTGCCAGCAGGGGAGGGACTAGCGGGAGAAAGGATCATTGGGGTGAGCAGTTCTTC.

The genes are TRBV9 and TRBJ2-2; no clear D gene. Between the trimmed V and J ends, which lost 4 bases and 7 bases, there was a span of 17 bases. This CDR3 spans 15 amino acids. Germline lookup yields CDR1 SGDLS and CDR2 YYNGEE. CDR3 bases: TGTGCCAGCAGCCCTAGTGTTCCCTGGGGCGGGGAGCTGTTTTTT. Residues: CASSPSVPWGGELFF.

The V and J genes are TRBV18 and TRBJ2-3; D is undetermined. Germline V CDR1 and CDR2: KGHSH, LQKENI. The V gene lost 7 bases and the J gene lost 1 base, with 12 bases spanning the gap. The CDR3 has 14 amino acids. The CDR3 protein is CASFKGLGTDTQYF. In DNA form, the CDR3 reads TGTGCCAGCTTTAAGGGCTTGGGCACAGATACGCAGTATTTT.

This clonotype has a handful of counts. J is TRBJ1-2 and V is TRBV25-1; perhaps TRBD1 as D (6 bases). Germline V gene sequence: CDR1 MGHDK, CDR2 SYGVNS. The length of the CDR3 is 13 residues. V was pared by 3 bases and J by 7 bases, with 12 bases between. CDR3 DNA: TGTGCCAGCAGTGATTTGTACAGGGCTGGCTACACCTTC. Its protein is CASSDLYRAGYTF.

The sample holds a few counts of this clonotype. The chain uses TRBV6-1 and TRBJ2-2; possible D gene TRBD1, 6 bases. Trimming left V 0 bases short and J 0 bases short, with 8 bases between. This CDR3 region has 16 residues. The germline V gene encodes CDR1 MNHNS and CDR2 SASEGT. This CDR3 reads CASSEARTANTGELFF. DNA for the CDR3: TGTGCCAGCAGTGAAGCAAGGACAGCGAACACCGGGGAGCTGTTTTTT.

This clonotype came up a few times. The gene calls are TRBV7-8 and TRBJ2-1; D ambiguous. Per germline, CDR1 SGHVS and CDR2 FQNEAQ. V lost 1 base and J 10 bases, leaving 8 bases between the germline ends. The length of the CDR3 is 12 residues. The CDR3 nucleotides read TGTGCCAGCAGCTTAGAAAGAAAGGAGCAGTTCTTC. This encodes CASSLERKEQFF.